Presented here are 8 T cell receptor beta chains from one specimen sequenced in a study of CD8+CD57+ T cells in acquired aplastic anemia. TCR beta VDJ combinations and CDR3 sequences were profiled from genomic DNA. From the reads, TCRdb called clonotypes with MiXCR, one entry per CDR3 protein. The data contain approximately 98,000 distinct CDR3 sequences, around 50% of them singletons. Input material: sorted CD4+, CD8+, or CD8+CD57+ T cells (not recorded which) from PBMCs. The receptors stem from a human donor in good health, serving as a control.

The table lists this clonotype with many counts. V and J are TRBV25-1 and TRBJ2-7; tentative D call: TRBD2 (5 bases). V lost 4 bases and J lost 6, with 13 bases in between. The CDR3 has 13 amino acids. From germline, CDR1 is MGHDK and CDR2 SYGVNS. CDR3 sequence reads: CASSGSTRGEQYF. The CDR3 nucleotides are TGTGCCAGCAGTGGCTCAACTCGGGGCGAGCAGTACTTC.

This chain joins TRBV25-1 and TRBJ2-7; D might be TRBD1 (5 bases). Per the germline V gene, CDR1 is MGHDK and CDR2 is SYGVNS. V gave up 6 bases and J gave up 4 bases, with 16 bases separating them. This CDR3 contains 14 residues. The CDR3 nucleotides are TGTGCCAGCAGCTTAGGGGCAGGGAAATACGAGCAGTACTTC. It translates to CASSLGAGKYEQYF.

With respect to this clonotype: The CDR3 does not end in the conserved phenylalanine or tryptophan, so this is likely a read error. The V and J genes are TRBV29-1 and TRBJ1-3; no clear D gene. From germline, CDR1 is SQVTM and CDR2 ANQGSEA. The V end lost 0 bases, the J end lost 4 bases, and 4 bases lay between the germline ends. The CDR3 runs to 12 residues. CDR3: CSVEDRGNTIYS. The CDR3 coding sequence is TGCAGCGTTGAAGACAGGGGAAACACCATATATTCT.

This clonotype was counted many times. CDR3 sequence reads: CASSVLGGTSNEQFF. CDR3 sequence (DNA): TGTGCCAGCAGCGTATTGGGAGGGACGTCGAATGAGCAGTTCTTC. The chain is built from TRBV9 and TRBJ2-1, with TRBD2 matching 7 bases. The V and J ends lost 1 base and 7 bases, in that order; junction bases with no gene match: 8. Per the germline V gene, CDR1 is SGDLS and CDR2 is YYNGEE. CDR3 length: 15 residues.

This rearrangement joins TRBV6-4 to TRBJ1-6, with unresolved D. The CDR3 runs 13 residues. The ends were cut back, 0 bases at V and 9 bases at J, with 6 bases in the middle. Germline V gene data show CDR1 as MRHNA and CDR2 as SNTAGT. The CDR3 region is CASSDSGFSPLHF. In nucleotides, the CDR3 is TGTGCCAGCAGTGACTCTGGTTTTTCACCCCTCCACTTT.

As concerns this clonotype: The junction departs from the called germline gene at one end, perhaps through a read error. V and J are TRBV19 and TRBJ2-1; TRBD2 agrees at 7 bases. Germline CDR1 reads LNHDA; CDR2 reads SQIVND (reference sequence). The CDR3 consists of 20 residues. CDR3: CASSIVLGLADPSSYTEQFF. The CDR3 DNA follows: TGTGCCAGTAGTATAGTTTTAGGCCTAGCGGACCCGAGCTCCTACACTGAGCAGTTCTTC.

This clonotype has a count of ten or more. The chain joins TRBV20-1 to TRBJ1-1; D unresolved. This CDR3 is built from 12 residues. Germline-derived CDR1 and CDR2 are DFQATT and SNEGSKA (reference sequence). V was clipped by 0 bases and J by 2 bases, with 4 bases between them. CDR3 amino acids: CSARDRNTEAFF. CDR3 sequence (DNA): TGCAGTGCTAGAGATCGCAACACTGAAGCTTTCTTT.

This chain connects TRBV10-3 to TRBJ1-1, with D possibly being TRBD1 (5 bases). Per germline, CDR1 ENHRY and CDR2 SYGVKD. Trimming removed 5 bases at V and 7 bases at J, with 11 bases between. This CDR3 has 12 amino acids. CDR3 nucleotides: TGTGCCATCAGTTCCGACAGACATGAAGCTTTCTTT. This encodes CAISSDRHEAFF.